This T cell receptor (beta chain) derives from a study of glioma-infiltrating T cells after dendritic cell vaccination. Assay used: immunoSEQ multiplex PCR; TCRdb lists only in-frame clones, some missing. The sample holds 90,000 to 95,000 clones, roughly four fifths seen once. The junction had 1 base not matched to a gene; V was cut back by 4 bases and J by 4 bases. Germline CDR1 and CDR2: SGHDN and FVKESK. This CDR3 has 13 residues. Time point indicated: after dendritic cell vaccination, including at tumor progression/relapse. This receptor was identified in a human donor with glioblastoma. Here the sequenced sample was blood, taken after dendritic cell vaccination. The genes are TRBV14 and TRBJ1-5; 7 bases are shared with TRBD1. The CDR3 region has the DNA TGTGCCAGCAGCCTGACAGGGAATCAGCCCCAGCATTTT. Its protein is CASSLTGNQPQHF. Based on the CDR3 plus reference TRBV14 and TRBJ1-5, the full variable domain is EAGVTQFPSHSVIEKGQTVTLRCDPISGHDNLYWYRRVMGKEIKFLLHFVKESKQDESGMPNNRFLAERTGGTYSTLKVQPAELEDSGVYFCASSLTGNQPQHFGDGTRLSIL.